The subject of this entry is one T cell receptor beta chain. As yet, its antigen is unknown. CDR1 and CDR2 from the germline V gene are MNHEY and SVGEGT. The V gene end was trimmed by 5 bases and the J gene end by 6 bases; junction bases not matched to a gene: 8. The CDR3 runs to 14 residues. TCRdb called the RT-PCR reads again in MiXCR, with one record for every CDR3 protein. The sample shows 170,000 or so distinct CDR3 sequences, about 10% of them seen only once. The data stem from a study of response to subunit inactivated influenza vaccine. Findings and limits, study-wide: Each seasonal influenza vaccination, the authors suggested, recruits few new T cells.

This TCR was recovered from a man between 45 and 75 years old who received an inactivated influenza vaccine. The starting material was CD8+ T cells sorted from PBMCs, obtained about 23 months after vaccination. The chain has TRBV6-2 or TRBV6-3 and TRBJ2-3, with 7 bases fitting TRBD1. CDR3 sequence: CASSGDSLADTQYF. CDR3 DNA: TGTGCCAGCAGTGGGGACAGCTTGGCGGATACGCAGTATTTT.